Listed below are T cell receptor beta chains from one sample, sequenced in a study of STAT5B mutations in CD4+ large granular lymphocyte leukemia. Sequencing was performed with immunoSEQ multiplex PCR; in TCRdb, only in-frame clones are kept and a portion is missing. The repertoire includes under 35,000 clones, 79% of them detected once, and approximately 2.1% sits in the top ten. Sequencing was carried out using CD4+ T cells from blood buffy coats. These TCRs come from a human donor in good health. The CDR3 runs from the conserved cysteine through the conserved F or W. D genes are given only for firm matches. Not all rows give a size; the values are once, few, many and, for expanded clones, a class.

v_call	j_call	d_call	clone_size	cdr3_aa	cdr3_nt
TRBV7-9	TRBJ2-1	NA	NA	CASSSVGGIGYNEQFF	TGTGCCAGCAGCTCAGTGGGCGGGATCGGCTACAATGAGCAGTTCTTC
TRBV27	TRBJ2-3	NA	NA	CASNPGIGGSTDTQYF	TGTGCCAGCAACCCAGGAATTGGGGGAAGCACAGATACGCAGTATTTT
TRBV4-1	TRBJ2-2	NA	few	CASSQDRANTGELFF	TGCGCCAGCAGCCAAGATCGGGCGAACACCGGGGAGCTGTTTTTT
TRBV29-1	TRBJ2-3	TRBD2	NA	CSSLGLGRTDTQYF	TGCAGCTCACTCGGACTAGGGAGAACAGATACGCAGTATTTT
TRBV7-8	TRBJ2-1	NA	NA	CASSLGVSGYNEQFF	TGTGCCAGCAGCTTAGGGGTTAGCGGCTACAATGAGCAGTTCTTC
TRBV9	TRBJ2-5	NA	NA	CASSSKETQYF	TGTGCCAGCAGCTCTAAAGAGACCCAGTACTTC
TRBV11-2	TRBJ1-2	NA	NA	CASSLRGISSF	TGTGCCAGCAGCTTACGGGGAATTTCGAGCTTC
TRBV19	TRBJ2-2	NA	NA	CASSLKSGELFF	TGTGCCAGTAGCCTGAAAAGCGGGGAGCTGTTTTTT
TRBV6-1	TRBJ2-7	NA	few	CASNTGHYEQYF	TGTGCCAGCAACACAGGGCACTACGAGCAGTACTTC
TRBV5-1	TRBJ1-3	NA	NA	CASSLGRQISGNTIYF	TGCGCCAGCAGCTTGGGGAGGCAGATCTCTGGAAACACCATATATTTT
TRBV27	TRBJ2-5	TRBD1	once	CASRPNGPRDSQETQYF	TGTGCCAGCAGACCAAACGGTCCCCGGGACAGCCAAGAGACCCAGTACTTC
TRBV19	TRBJ1-5	NA	NA	CASRGNRNQPQHF	TGTGCCAGTCGAGGTAATCGGAATCAGCCCCAGCATTTT
TRBV9	TRBJ1-2	TRBD1	NA	CASSVTGQRAGGYTF	TGTGCCAGCAGCGTCACGGGACAGCGAGCCGGTGGCTACACCTTC
TRBV11-3	TRBJ2-2	NA	NA	CASSLVGWFGIDTGELFF	TGTGCCAGCAGCTTAGTTGGTTGGTTCGGGATTGACACCGGGGAGCTGTTTTTT
TRBV27	TRBJ2-7	TRBD2	NA	CASSFQVPGLAGGSYEQYF	TGTGCCAGCAGTTTTCAAGTCCCGGGACTAGCGGGGGGCTCCTACGAGCAGTACTTC
TRBV10-1	TRBJ2-7	NA	NA	CASASGPYEQYF	TGCGCCTCGGCTAGTGGTCCCTACGAGCAGTACTTC
TRBV5-1	TRBJ2-7	TRBD2	NA	CASSPSGGNYEQYF	TGCGCCAGCAGCCCCTCGGGAGGGAACTACGAGCAGTACTTC
TRBV25-1	TRBJ2-3	TRBD1	NA	CASTADRGGTDTQYF	TGTGCCAGCACCGCCGACAGGGGAGGCACAGATACGCAGTATTTT
TRBV9	TRBJ1-6	NA	NA	CASSVAVYNSPLHF	TGTGCCAGCAGCGTAGCAGTATATAATTCACCCCTCCACTTT
TRBV19	TRBJ2-7	NA	few	CASSTVRAHSYEQYF	TGTGCCAGTAGTACCGTCCGAGCACATTCCTACGAGCAGTACTTC
TRBV6-6	TRBJ1-1	NA	NA	CATQIAGGTEAFF	TGTGCCACCCAAATCGCTGGCGGAACTGAAGCTTTCTTT
TRBV23-1	TRBJ2-5	TRBD2	NA	CASSQRTSGEETQYF	TGCGCCAGCAGTCAAAGGACTAGCGGGGAGGAGACCCAGTACTTC
TRBV11-3	TRBJ2-7	NA	NA	CASSFGQLYEQYF	TGTGCCAGCAGCTTCGGTCAGCTCTACGAGCAGTACTTC
TRBV9	TRBJ2-2	NA	NA	CASSVSQGAGELFF	TGTGCCAGCAGCGTGTCGCAGGGCGCCGGGGAGCTGTTTTTT
TRBV10-2	TRBJ1-5	TRBD1	NA	CASRGDSSNQPQHF	TGCGCCAGCAGGGGGGACAGTAGCAATCAGCCCCAGCATTTT
TRBV10-1	TRBJ1-1	NA	NA	CASSDTGFQLGTEAFF	TGCGCCAGCAGTGACACAGGGTTTCAACTGGGAACTGAAGCTTTCTTT
TRBV10-3	TRBJ2-6	NA	NA	CATPLVTGANVLTF	TGTGCCACCCCACTAGTAACTGGGGCCAACGTCCTGACTTTC
TRBV10-3	TRBJ2-3	TRBD2	NA	CAIRRLAGTTDTQYF	TGTGCCATCCGGAGACTAGCGGGAACCACAGATACGCAGTATTTT
TRBV9	TRBJ2-1	NA	NA	CASSVTVSYNEQFF	TGTGCCAGCAGCGTAACAGTCTCCTACAATGAGCAGTTCTTC
TRBV19	TRBJ1-3	TRBD1	NA	CASSMNTGAGNTIYF	TGTGCCAGTAGTATGAATACAGGGGCTGGAAACACCATATATTTT
TRBV7-8	TRBJ1-5	NA	NA	CASSLEYGGANQPQHF	TGTGCCAGCAGCTTAGAGTACGGCGGTGCTAATCAGCCCCAGCATTTT
TRBV27	TRBJ2-1	NA	NA	CASSSRPGDEQFF	TGTGCCAGCAGTTCCCGGCCGGGCGATGAGCAGTTCTTC
TRBV9	TRBJ2-7	TRBD2	once	CASSALAGGGEQYF	TGTGCCAGCAGCGCCTTAGCGGGAGGGGGCGAGCAGTACTTC
TRBV4-2	TRBJ2-1	TRBD2	NA	CASSSALAGGRQFF	TGTGCCAGCAGCTCGGCACTAGCGGGAGGAAGGCAGTTCTTC
TRBV2	TRBJ2-7	NA	NA	CASSEFSGPYEQYF	TGTGCCAGCAGTGAATTTAGCGGCCCCTACGAGCAGTACTTC
TRBV4-2	TRBJ2-3	NA	few	CASSQDRLETNTQYF	TGTGCCAGCAGCCAAGATCGGCTCGAGACGAATACGCAGTATTTT
TRBV19	TRBJ2-4	NA	NA	CASTKQGGRNIQYF	TGTGCCAGTACAAAACAGGGGGGGAGAAACATTCAGTACTTC
TRBV5-1	TRBJ1-1	NA	NA	CASSLGAGKNTEAFF	TGCGCCAGCAGCTTGGGGGCAGGGAAGAACACTGAAGCTTTCTTT
TRBV5-1	TRBJ1-4	TRBD1	NA	CASSFGTGGEKLFF	TGCGCCAGCAGCTTCGGGACAGGGGGTGAAAAACTGTTTTTT
TRBV19	TRBJ2-5	NA	NA	CASSRSTQETQYF	TGTGCCAGTAGTAGGTCCACCCAAGAGACCCAGTACTTC
TRBV5-4	TRBJ2-7	TRBD2	NA	CASSLPSGGPAYEQYF	TGTGCCAGCAGCTTGCCTAGCGGGGGGCCGGCCTACGAGCAGTACTTC
TRBV7-2	TRBJ2-5	NA	NA	CASSFFGFQETQYF	TGTGCCAGCAGCTTTTTTGGGTTCCAAGAGACCCAGTACTTC
TRBV25-1	TRBJ2-1	TRBD2	NA	CASSDPGTRGYNEQFF	TGTGCCAGCAGTGATCCCGGGACTAGGGGCTACAATGAGCAGTTCTTC
TRBV4-1	TRBJ1-4	NA	NA	CASSLIATNEKLFF	TGCGCCAGCAGCCTTATTGCAACTAATGAAAAACTGTTTTTT
TRBV27	TRBJ2-7	TRBD2	NA	CASRRTSGAYEQYF	TGTGCCAGCAGGAGGACTAGCGGGGCCTACGAGCAGTACTTC